The 21 T cell receptor beta chains presented below share a single source sample, sequenced in a study of blood T cell repertoires in COVID-19. Measured with immunoSEQ multiplex PCR; TCRdb has only the in-frame clones, and not every one. Among around 150,000 clones listed, about 86% were seen once. The specimen sequenced was PBMCs or T cells enriched from blood (not recorded which). Source of these receptors: a man in his fifties who had recovered from COVID-19.

The V call is TRBV7-9, the J call TRBJ2-5; TRBD2 is a possible D gene (6 bases). There are 15 residues in the CDR3. V was pared by 1 base and J by 0 bases, with 9 bases between. CDR1 SEHNR and CDR2 FQNEAQ come from the germline V gene (reference sequence). CDR3 in amino acids: CASSLGGEYQETQYF. The CDR3 bases are TGTGCCAGCAGCTTAGGGGGGGAGTACCAAGAGACCCAGTACTTC. Variable domain in full (rest from reference TRBV7-9 and TRBJ2-5): DTGVSQNPRHKITKRGQNVTFRCDPISEHNRLYWYRQTLGQGPEFLTYFQNEAQLEKSRLLSDRFSAERPKGSFSTLEIQRTEQGDSAMYLCASSLGGEYQETQYFGPGTRLLVL.

V and J are TRBV11-2 and TRBJ2-2; no clear D gene. Germline CDR1 is SGHAT and CDR2 is FQNNGV. The V and J ends lost 5 bases and 3 bases respectively, with 13 bases between them. The CDR3 contains 15 residues. In nucleotides, the CDR3 is TGTGCCAGCAGCCCCAGGCCGTGGGACACCGGGGAGCTGTTTTTT. It yields the protein CASSPRPWDTGELFF. The complete variable domain, with remaining parts taken from reference TRBV11-2 and TRBJ2-2, reads EAGVAQSPRYKIIEKRQSVAFWCNPISGHATLYWYQQILGQGPKLLIQFQNNGVVDDSQLPKDRFSAERLKGVDSTLKIQPAKLEDSAVYLCASSPRPWDTGELFFGEGSRLTVL.

The V call is TRBV4-1, the J call TRBJ2-3, with D perhaps matching TRBD2 (5 bases). Trimming removed 0 bases from V and 6 bases from J, with 16 bases in between. The CDR3 is 16 residues long. CDR1 is MGHRA, CDR2 YSYEKL, per germline. Here the CDR3 DNA reads TGCGCCAGCAGCCAAGATGGACTTACTAGTTCGGATACGCAGTATTTT. Protein sequence: CASSQDGLTSSDTQYF.

The chain recombines TRBV5-1 with TRBJ2-7; 8 nucleotides align to TRBD1. Germline V gene lookup returns CDR1 SGHRS and CDR2 YFSETQ. This CDR3 is built from 14 residues. Losses at the gene ends were 5 bases for V and 2 bases for J; bases not matched to a gene: 6. CDR3 nucleotides: TGCGCCAGCAGGTCCCCAGGGGGCCCCTACGAGCAGTACTTC. Residues: CASRSPGGPYEQYF.

V is TRBV2 and J is TRBJ2-3; 13 bases align to TRBD2. Germline trimming cut 6 bases from V and 5 bases from J; bases unmatched to any gene: 14. Germline CDR1 reads SNHLY; CDR2 reads FYNNEI. The CDR3 has 18 amino acids. This chain's CDR3 is CASRRNPGTSGVGDTQYF. DNA of the CDR3: TGTGCCAGCAGGAGGAACCCCGGGACTAGCGGGGTTGGAGATACGCAGTATTTT.

CDR3 bases: TGTGCCAGCAGCTTAGTCGTTCCTGAGCAGTTCTTC. It is translated as CASSLVVPEQFF. The V and J genes are TRBV7-8 and TRBJ2-1, with D unclear. Germline V gene data show CDR1 as SGHVS and CDR2 as FQNEAQ. The germline V and J ends were trimmed by 1 base and 9 bases, with 7 bases remaining between them. The CDR3 consists of 12 residues.

This chain uses TRBV2 with TRBJ1-1; tentative D call: TRBD1 (6 bases). The germline V gene encodes CDR1 SNHLY and CDR2 FYNNEI. Between the trimmed V and J ends, which lost 7 bases and 0 bases, there was a span of 15 bases. This CDR3 is 15 amino acids long. CDR3 DNA: TGTGCCAGCATAAGGACAGCACAGGTGAACACTGAAGCTTTCTTT. It codes for CASIRTAQVNTEAFF.

The chain combines TRBV19 with TRBJ1-5; D is undetermined. Germline CDR1 and CDR2: LNHDA and SQIVND (reference sequence). CDR3 size: 15 residues. The V gene lost 4 bases and the J gene lost 4 bases, with 14 bases spanning the gap. The CDR3 sequence: CASSSAAPLNQPQHF. The CDR3 nucleotides are TGTGCCAGTAGTAGTGCGGCCCCTCTGAATCAGCCCCAGCATTTT.

The rearrangement links TRBV18 to TRBJ1-5, with 9 nucleotides matching TRBD1. The CDR3 extends over 14 amino acids. V lost 3 bases and J lost 8; bases outside the gene matches: 5. The germline CDR1 and CDR2 sequences are KGHSH and LQKENI. CDR3 DNA: TGTGCCAGCTCACCCGGGACAGGGAGTGAGCCCCAGCATTTT. It is translated as CASSPGTGSEPQHF.

This clone showed up just once. J is TRBJ2-7 and V is TRBV13; no definite D call. Looked up from germline, CDR1 is PRHDT and CDR2 is FYEKMQ (reference sequence). This CDR3 has 12 residues. V lost 4 bases and J lost 4, with 8 bases in between. Here the CDR3 DNA reads TGTGCCAGCAGCTATCAGGCGTACGAGCAGTACTTC. Translation gives CASSYQAYEQYF.

The chain links TRBV27 to TRBJ2-1; 12 bases are shared with TRBD2. V lost 3 bases to trimming and J lost 4 bases; unmatched junction nucleotides: 4. This CDR3 spans 16 amino acids. Germline V gene data show CDR1 as MNHEY and CDR2 as SMNVEV (reference sequence). The CDR3 bases are TGTGCCAGCAGTTTCGCTAGCGGGGGGGCATACAATGAGCAGTTCTTC. This translates into CASSFASGGAYNEQFF.

As concerns this clone: The sample contains more than one DNA sequence encoding this CDR3. V and J are TRBV11-1 and TRBJ1-1, with TRBD1 identical over 9 bases. From germline, CDR1 is SGHAT and CDR2 FQDESV (reference sequence). The CDR3 runs 14 residues. Losses at the gene ends were 5 bases for V and 5 bases for J; bases not matched to a gene: 6. CDR3 in amino acids: CASSRTGGRTEAFF. CDR3 DNA: TGTGCCAGCAGCCGAACAGGGGGCCGGACTGAAGCTTTCTTT.

The gene calls are TRBV7-2 and TRBJ2-3; 11 nucleotides align to TRBD2. The V gene's germline CDR1 is SGHTA and CDR2 FQGNSA. The CDR3 contains 15 residues. The V gene end was trimmed by 5 bases and the J gene end by 6 bases; junction bases not matched to a gene: 7. The CDR3 DNA sequence: TGTGCCAGCAGCGTTACTAGCGGGGGCCCCGATACGCAGTATTTT. Encoded protein: CASSVTSGGPDTQYF.

The rearrangement uses TRBV6-1 and TRBJ2-1; 9 bases fit TRBD2. CDR3 size: 15 residues. CDR1 is MNHNS, CDR2 SASEGT, per germline. The junction had 4 bases not matched to a gene; V was cut back by 2 bases and J by 5 bases. For the CDR3, the DNA is TGTGCCAGCAGTGAACAGCGGGGGGCTAACAATGAGCAGTTCTTC. Its translation is CASSEQRGANNEQFF.

The V call is TRBV7-9, the J call TRBJ2-5, with D hard to call. Germline values: CDR1 SEHNR, CDR2 FQNEAQ (reference sequence). V lost 5 bases, J lost 9 bases, and 22 bases lay in between. This CDR3 is built from 15 residues. The CDR3 here is CASSHLGPRDLAQYF. As DNA, the CDR3 is TGTGCCAGCAGCCACCTAGGCCCAAGAGATTTGGCCCAGTACTTC.

This chain uses TRBV7-2 with TRBJ1-6, with D possibly matching TRBD1 (6 bases). Trimming left V 1 base short and J 0 bases short, with 13 bases between. The CDR3 has 18 amino acids. The germline V gene encodes CDR1 SGHTA and CDR2 FQGNSA. The CDR3, as DNA: TGTGCCAGCAGCTTAGGGGGCGGACAGAGCTCCTATAATTCACCCCTCCACTTT. Its translation is CASSLGGGQSSYNSPLHF.

J is TRBJ1-3 and V is TRBV18; 7 bases line up with TRBD1. After removal of 6 bases from V and 4 bases from J, the junction contained 12 bases not matched to a gene. The V gene's germline CDR1 is KGHSH and CDR2 LQKENI. The CDR3 spans 16 residues. In DNA, the CDR3 is TGTGCCAGCTCTCCCGGGACAGTTGAGATCGGAAACACCATATATTTT. Translation: CASSPGTVEIGNTIYF.

The chain links TRBV19 to TRBJ2-5; D may be TRBD1 (5 bases). The ends were cut back, 3 bases at V and 0 bases at J, with 17 bases in the middle. Germline V lookup: CDR1 LNHDA, CDR2 SQIVND (reference sequence). This CDR3 has 17 residues. CDR3 nucleotides: TGTGCCAGTAGTATGGTCTCCTTACAGGTGAACCAAGAGACCCAGTACTTC. This translates into CASSMVSLQVNQETQYF. Supplemented by reference TRBV19 and TRBJ2-5, the full variable domain reads DGGITQSPKYLFRKEGQNVTLSCEQNLNHDAMYWYRQDPGQGLRLIYYSQIVNDFQKGDIAEGYSVSREKKESFPLTVTSAQKNPTAFYLCASSMVSLQVNQETQYFGPGTRLLVL.

This chain links TRBV6-5 with TRBJ1-2; TRBD1 aligns across 7 bases. V was pared by 4 bases and J by 5 bases, with 7 bases of the junction left unmatched. The germline CDR1 and CDR2 sequences are MNHEY and SVGAGI. CDR3 size: 14 residues. CDR3 amino acids: CASSSTGTAYGYTF. The CDR3 DNA follows: TGTGCCAGCAGTTCCACCGGGACAGCTTATGGCTACACCTTC.

V gene TRBV12-3 or TRBV12-4 combines with J gene TRBJ1-2, with 9 bases fitting TRBD1. The V and J ends lost 10 bases and 9 bases, in that order; junction bases with no gene match: 6. The CDR3 runs to 11 residues. The chain's CDR3 is CAIIQGARYTF. The DNA of the CDR3 is TGTGCCATCATACAGGGGGCTCGCTACACCTTC.

This chain uses TRBV7-9 with TRBJ2-5; 10 bases line up with TRBD2. The ends lost 3 bases at V and 0 bases at J; junction bases unmatched: 4. The CDR3 runs to 16 residues. Germline values: CDR1 SEHNR, CDR2 FQNEAQ (reference sequence). The CDR3 DNA follows: TGTGCCAGCAGCTTGGGAGCGGGGGGGAACCAAGAGACCCAGTACTTC. Its protein is CASSLGAGGNQETQYF. Together with reference TRBV7-9 and TRBJ2-5, the CDR3 gives the full variable domain: DTGVSQNPRHKITKRGQNVTFRCDPISEHNRLYWYRQTLGQGPEFLTYFQNEAQLEKSRLLSDRFSAERPKGSFSTLEIQRTEQGDSAMYLCASSLGAGGNQETQYFGPGTRLLVL.